This TCR beta chain originates from a study of regulatory T cells in long-lasting Graves disease. Germline CDR1 is MDHEN and CDR2 is SYDVKM. This CDR3 comprises 11 residues. Deletions cut 8 bases from V and 11 bases from J, with 15 bases between. This clonotype was seen at least ten times. Time point of the sample: newly diagnosed GD, antithyroid drugs for less than 3 months. TCR sequences were obtained from RNA taken from PBMCs. Relying on iRepertoire HTBI primers and Arm-PCR of CDR3 regions, the team built TCR beta libraries. Each CDR3 protein gets one entry after TCRdb re-called the multiplex PCR reads with MiXCR. In the table there are 350,000 to 550,000 distinct CDR3 sequences, about 15% of which are singletons. These data are also associated with another study on T cells in Graves' hyperthyroidism and ophthalmopathy. In that study: First-round RT-PCR of the TCR CDR3 relied on the HTBI primer set. Blood held most thyroid clonotypes expanded above 0.001 frequency. From stable hyperthyroidism, ophthalmopathy was set apart by a 13 V-J model. Before onset, by a median of around 6.4 months, the model predicted ophthalmopathy.

The V call is TRBV28, the J call TRBJ1-1; D gene ambiguous. The sequence was obtained from a woman between 18 and 29 years old with Graves disease. This specimen consisted of peripheral blood mononuclear cells (PBMCs), obtained at new diagnosis, from a patient treated with antithyroid drugs. CDR3 in amino acids: CASLRVGEAFF. The CDR3 coding sequence is TGTGCCAGCCTAAGGGTCGGGGAGGCTTTCTTT.